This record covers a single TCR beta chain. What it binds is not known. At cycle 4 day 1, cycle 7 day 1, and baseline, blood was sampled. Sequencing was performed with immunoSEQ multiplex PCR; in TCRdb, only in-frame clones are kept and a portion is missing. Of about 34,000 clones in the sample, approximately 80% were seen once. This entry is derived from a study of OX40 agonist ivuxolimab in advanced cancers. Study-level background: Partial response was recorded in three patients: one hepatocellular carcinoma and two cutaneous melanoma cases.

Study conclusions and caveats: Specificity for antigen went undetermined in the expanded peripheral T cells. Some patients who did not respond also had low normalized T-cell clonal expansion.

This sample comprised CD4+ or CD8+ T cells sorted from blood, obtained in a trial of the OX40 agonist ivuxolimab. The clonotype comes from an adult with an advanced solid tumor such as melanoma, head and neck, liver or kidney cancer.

The CDR3, as DNA: TGTGCCAGCAGCCGCGGGACTAGCGGGGGGCGAGGTGAGCAGTTCTTC. Residues: CASSRGTSGGRGEQFF. V gene TRBV7-8 combines with J gene TRBJ2-1, with TRBD2 identical over 15 bases. The CDR3 sequence is 16 residues long. Germline trimming cut 5 bases from V and 9 bases from J; bases unmatched to any gene: 8. Germline CDR1 reads SGHVS; CDR2 reads FQNEAQ.